These T cell receptor beta chains were read from a single sample in a study of CD8+ T cells in alopecia areata. Clones were sequenced by immunoSEQ multiplex PCR, and TCRdb holds only the in-frame ones, with some missing. The table includes about 99,000 clones, around 86% detected once. The specimen was CD8+ T cells sorted from blood, collected between weeks 30 and 35, from a patient treated with tofacitinib. These receptors were taken from a human donor with alopecia areata. Both conserved end residues are part of each CDR3. Fields, in order: D gene, J gene, V gene, clone size, CDR3 DNA, CDR3 protein. D genes are given only for firm matches. Where a row states a size, it is once, few, many or the class of an expanded clone; other rows omit it.

>-|TRBJ2-5|TRBV7-7|-
TGTGCTAGCAGCTTTGAAAGGGGAGACCAAGAGACCCAGTACTTC
CASSFERGDQETQYF
>-|TRBJ2-2|TRBV29-1|few
TGCAGCGTTGAGGCGACTGGGGACGGGGAGCTGTTTTTT
CSVEATGDGELFF
>-|TRBJ2-7|TRBV7-9|-
TGTGCCAGCACCCCCCGGGGCCCCTACGAGCAGTACTTC
CASTPRGPYEQYF
>-|TRBJ2-7|TRBV7-9|few
TGTGCCAGCAGCTCGGACCGCTACGAGCAGTACTTC
CASSSDRYEQYF
>TRBD2|TRBJ2-1|TRBV9|-
TGTGCCAGCGGCGGCGGGAGCTCCTACAATGAGCAGTTCTTC
CASGGGSSYNEQFF
>TRBD2|TRBJ2-3|TRBV14|-
TGTGCCAGCAGCCCCCCTAGCGGAGTGGGGACAGATACGCAGTATTTT
CASSPPSGVGTDTQYF
>-|TRBJ2-7|TRBV19|-
TGTGCCAGTAGCCAGGGAGTCTACGAGCAGTACTTC
CASSQGVYEQYF
>-|TRBJ2-1|TRBV11-2|-
TGTGCCAGCAGCTTTACATATGAGCAGTTCTTC
CASSFTYEQFF
>TRBD1|TRBJ2-5|TRBV10-2|-
TGCGCCACCTCAAGGGATAGGGGGCCAGAGACCCAGTACTTC
CATSRDRGPETQYF
>-|TRBJ2-3|TRBV7-3|-
TGTGCCAGCAGCTTACTGGAACACCCCACAGATACGCAGTATTTT
CASSLLEHPTDTQYF
>-|TRBJ1-2|TRBV7-9|-
TGTGCCAGCAGCCCTCCAGGGGATAACTATGGCTACACCTTC
CASSPPGDNYGYTF
>-|TRBJ1-4|TRBV28|once
TGTGCCAGCAGTTCCTATTTCGGGACAAAGAATGAAAAACTGTTTTTT
CASSSYFGTKNEKLFF
>-|TRBJ2-1|TRBV4-1|-
TGCGCCAGCAGCCAAGTCCCTGGCTCCTACAATGAGCAGTTCTTC
CASSQVPGSYNEQFF
>-|TRBJ2-7|TRBV14|-
TGTGCCAGCAGCCAAGAGTCGTCCCTCCCCGAGCAGTACTTC
CASSQESSLPEQYF
>-|TRBJ2-2|TRBV5-6|-
TGTGCCAGCAGCTTGGCCGCCGAGCGGTCGAACACCGGGGAGCTGTTTTTT
CASSLAAERSNTGELFF
>-|TRBJ2-7|TRBV10-3|-
TGTGCCACCTTAGACAGTCCCTACGAGCAGTACTTC
CATLDSPYEQYF
>-|TRBJ1-1|TRBV18|-
TGTGCCAGCTCACCAGTTCCTGGAATGAACACTGAAGCTTTCTTT
CASSPVPGMNTEAFF
>-|TRBJ2-7|TRBV7-9|-
TGTGCCAGCAGCTTAACAGGGTTTCTTAGTTCCTACGAGCAGTACTTC
CASSLTGFLSSYEQYF
>-|TRBJ1-1|TRBV5-6|-
TGTGCCAGCAGCTTGGTTGTAAACACTGAAGCTTTCTTT
CASSLVVNTEAFF
>TRBD1|TRBJ2-3|TRBV27|-
TGTGCCAGCAGTTTAGAAGGACAGGGAATCGATACGCAGTATTTT
CASSLEGQGIDTQYF
>-|TRBJ1-2|TRBV11-1|-
TGTGCCAGCCGACCCGACGGGGCGTTCTATGGCTACACCTTC
CASRPDGAFYGYTF
>TRBD1|TRBJ2-7|TRBV5-1|-
TGCGCCAGCAGCGACGGGACAGGTACCTACGAGCAGTACTTC
CASSDGTGTYEQYF
>-|TRBJ2-7|TRBV30|-
TGTGCCTGGAGTGAAGAGTCCAGCTACGAGCAGTACTTC
CAWSEESSYEQYF
>-|TRBJ2-7|TRBV6-1|-
TGTGCCAGCAGTGATCTTTTGAGAGGGGTCGACGAGCAGTACTTC
CASSDLLRGVDEQYF
>-|TRBJ1-2|TRBV5-1|-
TGCGCCAGCAGCTTGTCGGGGCAGGATGTCCATGGCTACACCTTC
CASSLSGQDVHGYTF
>-|TRBJ1-6|TRBV7-3|-
TGTGCCAGCAGCTTAACGGTCCCGTTCTTCCCCTTAAATTCACCCCTCCACTTT
CASSLTVPFFPLNSPLHF